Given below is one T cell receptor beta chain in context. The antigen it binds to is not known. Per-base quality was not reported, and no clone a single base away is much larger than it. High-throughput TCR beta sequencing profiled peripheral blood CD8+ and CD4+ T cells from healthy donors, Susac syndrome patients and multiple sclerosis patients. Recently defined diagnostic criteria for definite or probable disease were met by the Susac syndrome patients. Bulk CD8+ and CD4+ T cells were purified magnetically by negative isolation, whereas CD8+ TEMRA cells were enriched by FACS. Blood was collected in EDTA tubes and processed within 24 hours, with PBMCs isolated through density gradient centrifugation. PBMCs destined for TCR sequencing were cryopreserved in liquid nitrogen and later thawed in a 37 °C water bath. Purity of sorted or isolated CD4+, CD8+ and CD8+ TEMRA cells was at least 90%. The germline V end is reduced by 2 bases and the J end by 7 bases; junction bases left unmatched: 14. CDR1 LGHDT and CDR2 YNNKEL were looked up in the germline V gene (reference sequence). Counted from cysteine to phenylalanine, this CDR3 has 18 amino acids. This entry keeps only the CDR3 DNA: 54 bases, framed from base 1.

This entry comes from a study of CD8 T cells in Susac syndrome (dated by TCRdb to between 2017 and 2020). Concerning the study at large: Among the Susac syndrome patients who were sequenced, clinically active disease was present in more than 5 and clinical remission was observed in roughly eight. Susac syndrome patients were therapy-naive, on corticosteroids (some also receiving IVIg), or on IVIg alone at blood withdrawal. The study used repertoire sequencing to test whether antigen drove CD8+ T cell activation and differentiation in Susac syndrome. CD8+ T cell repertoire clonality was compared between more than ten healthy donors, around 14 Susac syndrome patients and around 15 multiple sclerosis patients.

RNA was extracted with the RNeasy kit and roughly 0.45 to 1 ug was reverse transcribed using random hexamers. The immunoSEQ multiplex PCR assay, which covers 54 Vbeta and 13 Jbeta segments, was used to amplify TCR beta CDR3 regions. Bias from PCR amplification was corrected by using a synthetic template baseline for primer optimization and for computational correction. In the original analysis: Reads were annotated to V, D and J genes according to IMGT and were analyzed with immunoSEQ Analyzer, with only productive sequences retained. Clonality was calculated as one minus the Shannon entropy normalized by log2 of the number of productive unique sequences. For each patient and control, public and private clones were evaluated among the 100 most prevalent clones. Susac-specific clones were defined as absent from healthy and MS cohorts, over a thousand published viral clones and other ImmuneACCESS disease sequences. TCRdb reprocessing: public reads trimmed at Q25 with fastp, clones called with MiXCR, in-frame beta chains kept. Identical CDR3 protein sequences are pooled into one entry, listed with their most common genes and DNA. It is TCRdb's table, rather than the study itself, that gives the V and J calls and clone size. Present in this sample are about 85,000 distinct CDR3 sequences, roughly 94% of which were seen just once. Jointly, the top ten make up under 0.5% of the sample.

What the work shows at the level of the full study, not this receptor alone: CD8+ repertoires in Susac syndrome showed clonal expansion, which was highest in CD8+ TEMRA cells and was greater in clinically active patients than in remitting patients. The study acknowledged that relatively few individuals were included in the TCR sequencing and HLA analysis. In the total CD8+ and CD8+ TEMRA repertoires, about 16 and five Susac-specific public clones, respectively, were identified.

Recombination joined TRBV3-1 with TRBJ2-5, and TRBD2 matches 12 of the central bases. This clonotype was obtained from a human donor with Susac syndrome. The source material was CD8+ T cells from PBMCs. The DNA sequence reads TGTGCCAGCAGCCAAACGGGACTAGCGGGCCGCCAGGGGTTGACCCAGTACTTC. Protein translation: CASSQTGLAGRQGLTQYF.